Sample share makes the clone carrying this T cell receptor (beta chain) medium-sized (0.01 to 0.1%). Its matching antigen is unknown. The data are from a study of early T cells in non-severe SARS-CoV-2 infection. Study at large: Sequencing used unsorted whole-blood bulk RNA, so chains lack pairing.

Individual cDNA molecules received unique molecular identifiers during library preparation. TCRdb itself ran the 5' RACE reads through MiXCR, one entry per CDR3 protein. The sample shows approximately 52,000 distinct CDR3 sequences, over 7% of them seen only once. General study results and limits: Comparison of clonotypes with VDJdb favored anti-spike CD8 responses while missing private and CD4 specificities.

There are 16 residues in the CDR3. The germline V gene has CDR1 DFQATT and CDR2 SNEGSKA (reference sequence). Trimming pared 0 bases from V and 2 bases from J, leaving 16 bases between. The chain uses TRBV20-1 and TRBJ1-2; D perhaps matches TRBD1 (5 bases). Sequenced: whole blood. This receptor was taken from an adult who was a healthcare worker with PCR-confirmed SARS-CoV-2 infection or an uninfected control (not recorded which). DNA for the CDR3: TGCAGTGCTAGAGATGGGACTATGGGGCCAAACTATGGCTACACCTTC. This translates into CSARDGTMGPNYGYTF.